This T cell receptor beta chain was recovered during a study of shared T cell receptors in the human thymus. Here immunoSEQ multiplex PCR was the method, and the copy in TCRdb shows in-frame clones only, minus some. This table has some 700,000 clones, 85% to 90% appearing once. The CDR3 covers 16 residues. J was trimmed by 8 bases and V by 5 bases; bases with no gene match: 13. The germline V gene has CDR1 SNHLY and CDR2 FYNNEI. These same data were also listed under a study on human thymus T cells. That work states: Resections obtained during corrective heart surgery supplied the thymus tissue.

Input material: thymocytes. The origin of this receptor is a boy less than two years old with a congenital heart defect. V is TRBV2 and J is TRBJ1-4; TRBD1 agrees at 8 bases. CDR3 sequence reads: CASSLTGAPGGEKLFF. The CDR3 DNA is TGTGCCAGCAGTTTGACAGGGGCCCCGGGTGGGGAAAAACTGTTTTTT.